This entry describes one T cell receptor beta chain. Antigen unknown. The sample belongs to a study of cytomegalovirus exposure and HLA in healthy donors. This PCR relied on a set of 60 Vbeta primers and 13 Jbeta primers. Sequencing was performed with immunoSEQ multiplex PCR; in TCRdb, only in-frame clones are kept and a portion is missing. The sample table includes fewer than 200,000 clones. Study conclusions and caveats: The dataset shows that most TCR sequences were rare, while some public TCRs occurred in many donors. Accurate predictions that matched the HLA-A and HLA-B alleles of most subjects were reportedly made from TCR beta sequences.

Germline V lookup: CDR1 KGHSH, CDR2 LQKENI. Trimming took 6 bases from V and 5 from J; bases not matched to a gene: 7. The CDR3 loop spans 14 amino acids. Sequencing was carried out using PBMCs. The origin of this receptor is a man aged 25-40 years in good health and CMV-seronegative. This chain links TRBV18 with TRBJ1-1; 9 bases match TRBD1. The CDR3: CASSRGQGRTEAFF. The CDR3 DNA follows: TGTGCCAGCTCCCGGGGACAGGGAAGGACTGAAGCTTTCTTT.